These 21 T cell receptor beta chains were sequenced from one sample in a study of monozygotic twins with cystic fibrosis. Assay used: immunoSEQ multiplex PCR; TCRdb lists only in-frame clones, some missing. The repertoire holds about 22,000 clones, with about 83% as singletons. The sample consisted of blood. Receptors were obtained from a woman aged 25 to 45 with cystic fibrosis.

This chain uses TRBV5-6 with TRBJ1-4; a possible D gene is TRBD1 (6 bases). The CDR3 is 17 residues long. V was cut by 0 bases and J by 7 bases, with 19 bases left in between. Germline CDR1 SGHDT, CDR2 YYEEEE. The CDR3 bases are TGTGCCAGCAGCTTGGCCCCGACAGGAGTCGGTCGTGAAAAACTGTTTTTT. This codes for CASSLAPTGVGREKLFF.

The CDR3 DNA is TGTGCCACCCAGGGGCACAATAATTCACCCCTCCACTTT. Residues: CATQGHNNSPLHF. The J gene is TRBJ1-6, the V gene TRBV6-1; D perhaps matches TRBD1 (6 bases). V was clipped by 10 bases and J by 5 bases, with 12 bases between them. The germline V gene has CDR1 MNHNS and CDR2 SASEGT. CDR3 length equals 13 residues.

The chain joins TRBV29-1 to TRBJ1-1; D may be TRBD1 (6 bases). Germline CDR1 SQVTM, CDR2 ANQGSEA. V lost 4 bases and J lost 3, with 12 bases in between. The CDR3 totals 13 residues. CDR3 residues: CSVVGRQDTEAFF. DNA of the CDR3: TGCAGCGTTGTGGGTCGACAGGACACTGAAGCTTTCTTT.

CDR3: CASSQPFTDTQYF. CDR3 coding DNA: TGTGCCAGCAGTCAGCCTTTCACAGATACGCAGTATTTT. The chain couples TRBV2 to TRBJ2-3; D unresolved. V gave up 5 bases and J gave up 2 bases, with 8 bases separating them. Per the germline V gene, CDR1 is SNHLY and CDR2 is FYNNEI. This CDR3 spans 13 amino acids.

The J gene is TRBJ2-3, the V gene TRBV9; D gene ambiguous. The V end lost 4 bases, the J end lost 4 bases, and 13 bases lay between the germline ends. The germline V gene encodes CDR1 SGDLS and CDR2 YYNGEE. The CDR3 is 14 residues long. This CDR3 is CASSPGDLSDTQYF. CDR3 coding DNA: TGTGCCAGCAGCCCTGGTGACCTCTCAGATACGCAGTATTTT.

The genes are TRBV19 and TRBJ2-7, with D possibly matching TRBD2 (7 bases). Germline V gene sequence: CDR1 LNHDA, CDR2 SQIVND (reference sequence). Trimming took off 3 bases at V and 0 bases at J, with 12 bases between the two ends. The CDR3 has 15 amino acids. The CDR3 region is CASSMFRGASYEQYF. The CDR3 region has the DNA TGTGCCAGTAGTATGTTTCGGGGGGCCTCCTACGAGCAGTACTTC.

The chain is built from TRBV29-1 and TRBJ2-3; no definite D call. V was clipped by 8 bases and J by 6 bases, with 21 bases between them. The CDR3 loop spans 14 amino acids. Per germline, CDR1 SQVTM and CDR2 ANQGSEA. CDR3 sequence reads: CSFEDQALYDTQYF. The CDR3 DNA reads as TGCAGCTTCGAGGACCAAGCTCTGTACGATACGCAGTATTTT.

The V and J genes are TRBV5-8 and TRBJ1-4; 8 bases are a match to TRBD1. Germline values: CDR1 SGHTS, CDR2 YDEGEE. With V trimmed by 3 bases and J by 6 bases, 4 bases remained unmatched. This CDR3 spans 14 amino acids. The CDR3 region has the DNA TGTGCCAGCAGCTCATCAGGGGGCGATGAAAAACTGTTTTTT. Translation gives CASSSSGGDEKLFF.

This rearrangement joins TRBV5-1 to TRBJ1-3; 9 nucleotides line up with TRBD1. Germline CDR1 reads SGHRS; CDR2 reads YFSETQ. Trimming took 7 bases from V and 2 from J; bases not matched to a gene: 10. The CDR3 contains 16 residues. Written as DNA, the CDR3 is TGCGCCAGCCGACTGGGACAGGGAGAAACTGGAAACACCATATATTTT. Translating gives CASRLGQGETGNTIYF.

The genes are TRBV5-4 and TRBJ1-4, with 9 bases matching TRBD1. Germline loops: CDR1 SGHNT, CDR2 YYREEE (reference sequence). CDR3 length: 15 residues. Trimming cost V 3 bases and J 11 bases; bases outside gene matches: 11. In DNA form, the CDR3 reads TGTGCCAGCAGCTCCCCAGGACAGGGGCGGCATAAACTGTTTTTT. Encoded protein: CASSSPGQGRHKLFF.

V and J are TRBV29-1 and TRBJ1-1, with a weak D call TRBD1 (5 bases). The V gene lost 3 bases and the J gene lost 0 bases, with 11 bases spanning the gap. The CDR3 runs to 14 residues. Germline V CDR1 and CDR2: SQVTM, ANQGSEA. The CDR3 loop reads CSVDDTGMNTEAFF. The CDR3 nucleotides are TGCAGCGTTGATGACACAGGAATGAACACTGAAGCTTTCTTT.

The gene calls are TRBV10-3 and TRBJ2-2; 7 bases agree with TRBD2. The J segment lost 3 bases and the V segment lost 4 bases, leaving 5 bases of the junction unmatched. CDR3 length: 15 residues. Germline CDR1 and CDR2: ENHRY and SYGVKD. In nucleotides, the CDR3 is TGTGCCATCAGTGGGGAGGGTACCGACACCGGGGAGCTGTTTTTT. Its protein product is CAISGEGTDTGELFF.

V gene TRBV30 combines with J gene TRBJ1-1, with no clear D. Trimming removed 0 bases from V and 1 base from J, with 12 bases in between. CDR1 and CDR2 from the germline V gene are GTSNPN and SVGIG (reference sequence). The CDR3 loop spans 15 amino acids. CDR3 residues: CAWSVLAGGNTEAFF. CDR3 bases: TGTGCCTGGAGTGTATTGGCCGGCGGGAACACTGAAGCTTTCTTT.

The chain uses TRBV10-3 and TRBJ1-6, with TRBD1 identical over 9 bases. The CDR3 is 16 amino acids. Unmatched junction bases numbered 8, after V lost 3 bases and J lost 8 bases. Germline V gene data show CDR1 as ENHRY and CDR2 as SYGVKD. The CDR3 sequence: CAISDDRGVSYSPLHF. Here the CDR3 DNA reads TGTGCCATCAGTGACGACAGGGGGGTTTCTTATTCACCCCTCCACTTT.

The chain carries TRBV4-1 and TRBJ1-1; D is uncertain. The CDR3 totals 13 residues. V lost 1 base and J 4 bases, leaving 7 bases between the germline ends. CDR1 is MGHRA and CDR2 is YSYEKL in the germline V gene. CDR3 DNA: TGCGCCAGCAGCCAAGGGACGGGCACTGAAGCTTTCTTT. It translates to CASSQGTGTEAFF.

This clone was picked up a small number of times. The V and J genes are TRBV4-2 and TRBJ1-6; maybe TRBD1 (5 bases). V was trimmed by 2 bases and J by 8 bases, leaving 16 bases between them. The germline gives CDR1 LGHNA, CDR2 YNFKEQ. The CDR3 contains 16 residues. The CDR3 here is CASSQSLAGTDSPLHF. CDR3 in DNA: TGTGCCAGCAGCCAAAGCCTGGCAGGGACGGATTCACCCCTCCACTTT.

The chain joins TRBV19 to TRBJ1-5, with D possibly TRBD1 on 5 matching bases. Deletions cut 3 bases from V and 7 bases from J, with 19 bases between. Germline lookup yields CDR1 LNHDA and CDR2 SQIVND (reference sequence). The CDR3 sequence is 16 residues long. The CDR3 coding sequence is TGTGCCAGTAGTATGAGAACAGGAAGAGTTTGGCAGCCCCAGCATTTT. It yields the protein CASSMRTGRVWQPQHF. The full variable domain, its missing parts supplied by reference TRBV19 and TRBJ1-5, is DGGITQSPKYLFRKEGQNVTLSCEQNLNHDAMYWYRQDPGQGLRLIYYSQIVNDFQKGDIAEGYSVSREKKESFPLTVTSAQKNPTAFYLCASSMRTGRVWQPQHFGDGTRLSIL.

The chain combines TRBV23-1 with TRBJ2-5; D gene uncertain. TRBV23-1 is assigned to the ORF class and has an uncertain function. The V and J ends lost 4 bases and 4 bases respectively, with 10 bases between them. The CDR3 contains 13 residues. The CDR3 bases are TGCGCCAGCAGTCCCACAGTAAGAGAGACCCAGTACTTC. Translation gives CASSPTVRETQYF.

The V and J genes are TRBV5-4 and TRBJ1-2; the D gene is possibly TRBD1 (5 bases). The CDR3 is made up of 15 amino acids. Germline assignment: CDR1 SGHNT and CDR2 YYREEE (reference sequence). The V end lost 2 bases, the J end lost 0 bases, and 11 bases lay between the germline ends. The CDR3, as DNA: TGTGCCAGCAGCTTAGGCGGAGGGGCTAACTATGGCTACACCTTC. Its protein product is CASSLGGGANYGYTF. The whole variable domain, remainder taken from reference TRBV5-4 and TRBJ1-2, is ETGVTQSPTHLIKTRGQQVTLRCSSQSGHNTVSWYQQALGQGPQFIFQYYREEENGRGNFPPRFSGLQFPNYSSELNVNALELDDSALYLCASSLGGGANYGYTFGSGTRLTVV.

A single count supports this clone. This chain connects TRBV7-6 to TRBJ2-5; 11 positions match TRBD1. V trimming: 4 bases; J trimming: 1 base; junction bases outside the gene matches: 11. Germline V gene sequence: CDR1 SGHVS, CDR2 FNYEAQ. This CDR3 has 18 amino acids. For the CDR3, the DNA is TGTGCCAGCAGCTCCCTAGAGGGGACAGGGGGGTTCCAAGAGACCCAGTACTTC. Encoded protein: CASSSLEGTGGFQETQYF.

There are a few counts of this clone. The chain couples TRBV2 to TRBJ1-1; D not resolved. The CDR3 is 14 residues long. V lost 8 bases and J lost 0, with 13 bases in between. Germline V gives CDR1 SNHLY, CDR2 FYNNEI. The CDR3 loop reads CASRLLGLNTEAFF. The DNA for the CDR3 is TGTGCCAGCCGTCTGTTGGGGTTGAACACTGAAGCTTTCTTT.